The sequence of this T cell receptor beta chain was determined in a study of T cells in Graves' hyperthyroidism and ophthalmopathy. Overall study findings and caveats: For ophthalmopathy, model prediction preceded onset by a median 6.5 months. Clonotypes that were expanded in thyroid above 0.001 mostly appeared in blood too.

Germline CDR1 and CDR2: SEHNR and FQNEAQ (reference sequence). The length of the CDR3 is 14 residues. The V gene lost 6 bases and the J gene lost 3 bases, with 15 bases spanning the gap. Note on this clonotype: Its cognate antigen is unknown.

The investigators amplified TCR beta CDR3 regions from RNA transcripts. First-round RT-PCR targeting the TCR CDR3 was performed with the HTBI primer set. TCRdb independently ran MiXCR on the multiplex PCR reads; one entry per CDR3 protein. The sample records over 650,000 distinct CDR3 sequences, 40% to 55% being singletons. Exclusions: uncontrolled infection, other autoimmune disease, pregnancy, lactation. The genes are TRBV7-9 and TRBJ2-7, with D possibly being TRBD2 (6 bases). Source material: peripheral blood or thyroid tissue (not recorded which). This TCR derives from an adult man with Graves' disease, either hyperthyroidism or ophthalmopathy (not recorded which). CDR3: CASRPGGEYYEQYF. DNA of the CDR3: TGTGCCAGCAGACCCGGCGGGGAGTACTACGAGCAGTACTTC. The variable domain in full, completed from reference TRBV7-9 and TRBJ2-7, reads DTGVSQNPRHKITKRGQNVTFRCDPISEHNRLYWYRQTLGQGPEFLTYFQNEAQLEKSRLLSDRFSAERPKGSFSTLEIQRTEQGDSAMYLCASRPGGEYYEQYFGPGTRLTVT.